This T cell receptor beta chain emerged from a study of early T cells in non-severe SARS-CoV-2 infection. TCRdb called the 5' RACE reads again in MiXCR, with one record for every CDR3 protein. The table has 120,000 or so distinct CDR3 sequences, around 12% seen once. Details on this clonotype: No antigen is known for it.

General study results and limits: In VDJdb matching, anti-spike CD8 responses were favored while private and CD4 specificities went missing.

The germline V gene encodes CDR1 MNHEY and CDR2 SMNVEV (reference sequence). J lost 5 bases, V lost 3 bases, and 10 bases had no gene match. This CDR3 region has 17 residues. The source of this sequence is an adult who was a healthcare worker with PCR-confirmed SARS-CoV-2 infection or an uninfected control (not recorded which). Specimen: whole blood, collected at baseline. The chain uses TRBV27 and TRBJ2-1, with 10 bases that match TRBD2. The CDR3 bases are TGTGCCAGCAGTTTCCTTACACCGGGACTAGCGAACAATGAGCAGTTCTTC. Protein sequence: CASSFLTPGLANNEQFF.